The 2 T cell receptor beta chains in this list originate from one sample, sequenced in a study of T cell responses to AZD1222 COVID-19 vaccine. Data came from immunoSEQ multiplex PCR; TCRdb stores just in-frame clones and leaves some out. The data hold about 130,000 clones, with roughly 90% observed a single time. The specimen comprised peripheral blood, sampled on day 0 of AZD1222 vaccination. These receptors were collected from an adult in good health.

The chain couples TRBV2 to TRBJ2-4, with 9 positions matching TRBD2. Germline V CDR1 and CDR2: SNHLY, FYNNEI. The trim removed 8 bases at V and 3 bases at J, leaving 20 bases unmatched. The CDR3 sequence is 19 residues long. CDR3 amino acids: CASASYVGGRGLGKNIQYF. Written as DNA, the CDR3 is TGTGCCAGCGCTTCTTATGTTGGCGGGAGGGGTTTAGGCAAAAACATTCAGTACTTC.

This chain links TRBV28 with TRBJ1-5, with D hard to call. This CDR3 has 17 residues. The V end lost 11 bases, the J end lost 7 bases, and 30 bases lay between the germline ends. CDR1 and CDR2 from the germline V gene are MDHEN and SYDVKM. DNA for the CDR3: TGTGCCGTCCGGATCGGTGGTCGGAGGACCACTTCCCAGCCCCAGCATTTT. It translates to CAVRIGGRRTTSQPQHF. The full variable domain, its missing parts supplied by reference TRBV28 and TRBJ1-5, is DVKVTQSSRYLVKRTGEKVFLECVQDMDHENMFWYRQDPGLGLRLIYFSYDVKMKEKGDIPEGYSVSREKKERFSLILESASTNQTSMYLCAVRIGGRRTTSQPQHFGDGTRLSIL.